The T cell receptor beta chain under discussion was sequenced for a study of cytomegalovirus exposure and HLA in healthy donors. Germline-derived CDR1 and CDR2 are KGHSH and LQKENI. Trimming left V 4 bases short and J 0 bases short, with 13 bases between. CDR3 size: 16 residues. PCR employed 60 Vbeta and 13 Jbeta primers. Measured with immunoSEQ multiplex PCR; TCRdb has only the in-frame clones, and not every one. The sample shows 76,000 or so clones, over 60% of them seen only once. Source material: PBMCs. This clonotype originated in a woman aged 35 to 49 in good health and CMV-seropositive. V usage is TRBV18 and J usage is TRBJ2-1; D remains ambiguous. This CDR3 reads CASSQRIASSYNEQFF. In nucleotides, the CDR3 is TGTGCCAGCTCACAGCGCATAGCTAGCTCCTACAATGAGCAGTTCTTC.